Listed here are 29 T cell receptor beta chains from one sample, sequenced in a study of T-cell reconstitution after alpha-beta-depleted transplantation in children. Unique molecular identifiers were incorporated when the TCRbeta library was constructed. Using its own MiXCR run on the PCR reads, TCRdb lists one record per CDR3 protein. Of about 15,000 distinct CDR3 sequences in the sample, 9.5% to 15% were seen once. The sequenced sample was PBMCs, mostly from graft donor cells, obtained 180 days after TCRalphabeta/CD19-depleted stem cell transplant. Receptors originate from a boy younger than two who had a stem cell transplant for Wiskott-Aldrich syndrome, so the T cells may come from the graft donor.

The chain combines TRBV5-5 with TRBJ1-2, with 9 bases fitting TRBD1. The ends lost 6 bases at V and 4 bases at J; junction bases unmatched: 10. This CDR3 comprises 15 residues. Germline V gene sequence: CDR1 SGHKS, CDR2 YYEKEE (reference sequence). In DNA, the CDR3 is TGTGCCAGCAAACCCCTCGGGACAGGGTCCTATGGCTACACCTTC. Protein sequence: CASKPLGTGSYGYTF.

The rearrangement uses TRBV7-9 and TRBJ2-7; 12 bases fit TRBD2. The length of the CDR3 is 16 residues. From germline, CDR1 is SEHNR and CDR2 FQNEAQ (reference sequence). J was trimmed by 4 bases and V by 3 bases; bases with no gene match: 7. CDR3 protein: CASSFATSGSGYEQYF. The CDR3 DNA sequence: TGTGCCAGCAGCTTTGCGACTAGCGGGAGTGGGTACGAGCAGTACTTC.

Ten or more counts support this clonotype. This chain's CDR3 is CATSPLGVSDNSPLHF. The CDR3 nucleotides read TGTGCCACCAGCCCCCTAGGGGTTTCGGATAATTCACCCCTCCACTTT. V usage is TRBV15 and J usage is TRBJ1-6; D may be TRBD1 (5 bases). The germline gives CDR1 LNHNV, CDR2 YYDKDF (reference sequence). The germline V and J ends were trimmed by 5 bases and 5 bases, with 16 bases remaining between them. The CDR3 loop spans 16 amino acids. Full variable domain (rest looked up from reference TRBV15 and TRBJ1-6): DAMVIQNPRYQVTQFGKPVTLSCSQTLNHNVMYWYQQKSSQAPKLLFHYYDKDFNNEADTPDNFQSRRPNTSFCFLDIRSPGLGDTAMYLCATSPLGVSDNSPLHFGNGTRLTVT.

This clonotype was observed many times. The gene calls are TRBV18 and TRBJ1-1, with D possibly TRBD1 on 6 matching bases. The CDR3 loop spans 14 amino acids. Looked up from germline, CDR1 is KGHSH and CDR2 is LQKENI. The V gene lost 8 bases and the J gene lost 0 bases, with 13 bases spanning the gap. CDR3 amino acids: CASQWDTMNTEAFF. In nucleotides, the CDR3 is TGTGCCAGCCAATGGGACACAATGAACACTGAAGCTTTCTTT.

This clonotype was picked up many times. The CDR3 sequence is CASSLVGSNTEAFF. DNA for the CDR3: TGCGCCAGCAGCTTGGTTGGTTCGAACACTGAAGCTTTCTTT. The chain is built from TRBV5-1 and TRBJ1-1; D remains unclear. Germline V gives CDR1 SGHRS, CDR2 YFSETQ. This CDR3 spans 14 amino acids. The V gene lost 0 bases and the J gene lost 1 base, with 7 bases spanning the gap.

This clonotype appeared many times. The chain uses TRBV29-1 and TRBJ1-1; a possible D gene is TRBD1 (5 bases). The CDR3 is 11 amino acids. Germline V lookup: CDR1 SQVTM, CDR2 ANQGSEA. The germline V and J ends were trimmed by 0 bases and 7 bases, with 6 bases remaining between them. The CDR3 DNA sequence: TGCAGCGTTGAAGAGGGGGGTGAAGCTTTCTTT. This encodes CSVEEGGEAFF.

The V call is TRBV3-1, the J call TRBJ2-7; D perhaps matches TRBD2 (7 bases). Trimming cost V 1 base and J 7 bases, with 26 bases left between them. The CDR3 consists of 18 residues. Germline-derived CDR1 and CDR2 are LGHDT and YNNKEL (reference sequence). The CDR3 spells CASSQGGGGTLIPLEQYF. CDR3 DNA: TGTGCCAGCAGCCAAGGAGGGGGGGGGACTTTAATCCCCCTGGAGCAGTACTTC.

This chain connects TRBV4-2 to TRBJ1-5, with D maybe TRBD1 (5 bases). The V gene lost 1 base and the J gene lost 7 bases, with 8 bases spanning the gap. This CDR3 is built from 13 residues. The V gene's germline CDR1 is LGHNA and CDR2 YNFKEQ. CDR3: CASSQGGDQPQHF. The CDR3 DNA reads as TGTGCCAGCAGCCAAGGGGGGGACCAGCCCCAGCATTTT.

This clonotype was counted at least ten times. J is TRBJ1-2 and V is TRBV5-1, with D uncertain. Trimming cost V 3 bases and J 4 bases, with 7 bases left between them. The CDR3 contains 12 residues. Per germline, CDR1 SGHRS and CDR2 YFSETQ. In nucleotides, the CDR3 is TGCGCCAGCAGCTATGAAGCCTATGGCTACACCTTC. The encoded protein is CASSYEAYGYTF.

The rearrangement links TRBV3-1 to TRBJ1-1, with TRBD1 as a possible D gene (5 bases). The V gene's germline CDR1 is LGHDT and CDR2 YNNKEL (reference sequence). The CDR3 runs 15 residues. V dropped 5 bases and J dropped 4 bases, with 17 bases sitting between them. CDR3 in DNA: TGTGCCAGCAGCGACTGGGGACGGGCGGGCACTGAAGCTTTCTTT. Amino acids: CASSDWGRAGTEAFF.

The V and J genes are TRBV27 and TRBJ1-2; D may be TRBD1 (6 bases). CDR3 length: 14 residues. V lost 3 bases to trimming and J lost 11 bases, with 19 bases between them. In germline, CDR1 is MNHEY, CDR2 SMNVEV (reference sequence). The CDR3 loop is CASSLGGRTMTYTF. CDR3 coding DNA: TGTGCCAGCAGTTTGGGGGGGCGGACTATGACATACACCTTC.

The V gene is TRBV28, the J gene TRBJ2-3; 7 bases are a match to TRBD2. After removal of 5 bases from V and 2 bases from J, the junction contained 10 bases not matched to a gene. The length of the CDR3 is 16 residues. Looked up from germline, CDR1 is MDHEN and CDR2 is SYDVKM. In nucleotides, the CDR3 is TGTGCCAGCAGTCCACTAGCGCAAAGCCCCACAGATACGCAGTATTTT. It yields the protein CASSPLAQSPTDTQYF.

In its sample, this clonotype was seen many times. The chain carries TRBV7-9 and TRBJ2-7, with 9 positions matching TRBD1. The CDR3 covers 14 residues. Trimming took 4 bases from V and 3 from J; bases not matched to a gene: 4. From germline, CDR1 is SEHNR and CDR2 FQNEAQ (reference sequence). The CDR3 bases are TGTGCCAGCAGCTCAACAGGGGGCGTCTACGAGCAGTACTTC. Translation: CASSSTGGVYEQYF.

The sample holds many counts of this clonotype. This chain joins TRBV5-1 and TRBJ2-7; unclear D gene. The germline V and J ends were trimmed by 0 bases and 0 bases, with 7 bases remaining between them. The germline V gene has CDR1 SGHRS and CDR2 YFSETQ. The CDR3 sequence is 14 residues long. The CDR3 nucleotides are TGCGCCAGCAGCTTGGTGGGCAACTCCTACGAGCAGTACTTC. Translating gives CASSLVGNSYEQYF.

V usage is TRBV4-2 and J usage is TRBJ1-1; 7 bases are a match to TRBD1. CDR3 size: 16 residues. Germline V lookup: CDR1 LGHNA, CDR2 YNFKEQ. J gave up 4 bases and V 4 bases, and 12 bases lay outside the gene matches. The CDR3 loop reads CASSPRVGGASTEAFF. CDR3 DNA: TGTGCCAGCAGCCCTCGCGTAGGGGGCGCGAGCACTGAAGCTTTCTTT.

The rearrangement uses TRBV29-1 and TRBJ2-5, with 8 bases lining up with TRBD2. With 4 bases clipped from V and 2 bases from J, the junction kept 6 bases outside the gene matches. Germline V CDR1 and CDR2: SQVTM, ANQGSEA. The CDR3 has 14 amino acids. The CDR3 loop reads CSVGGLVIQETQYF. CDR3 in DNA: TGCAGCGTTGGGGGACTAGTTATACAAGAGACCCAGTACTTC.

There are a few counts of this clonotype. V and J are TRBV20-1 and TRBJ2-3; TRBD2 matches 7 bases. The junction had 5 bases not matched to a gene; V was cut back by 5 bases and J by 6 bases. The CDR3 totals 12 residues. CDR1 DFQATT and CDR2 SNEGSKA come from the germline V gene (reference sequence). CDR3: CSAGGSVDTQYF. The CDR3 DNA is TGCAGTGCTGGCGGGAGCGTCGATACGCAGTATTTT.

This clonotype was counted a few times. The V and J genes are TRBV20-1 and TRBJ2-1, with D hard to call. This CDR3 comprises 12 residues. The germline V and J ends were trimmed by 1 base and 4 bases, with 5 bases remaining between them. Per the germline V gene, CDR1 is DFQATT and CDR2 is SNEGSKA (reference sequence). The CDR3 sequence: CSARARYNEQFF. The CDR3 DNA follows: TGCAGTGCTAGAGCTAGGTACAATGAGCAGTTCTTC.

This clonotype was counted at least ten times. The J gene is TRBJ2-5, the V gene TRBV5-1; TRBD2 matches 10 bases. Germline CDR1 SGHRS, CDR2 YFSETQ. This CDR3 has 14 amino acids. Germline trimming cut 4 bases from V and 3 bases from J; bases unmatched to any gene: 3. The CDR3 nucleotides are TGCGCCAGCAGCCACGGACTAGCGGAAGAGACCCAGTACTTC. This gives the protein CASSHGLAEETQYF.

Of note for this clonotype: A junction end diverges from the germline sequence, so it may reflect a read error. The chain links TRBV6-1 to TRBJ2-2; D may be TRBD2 (5 bases). CDR1 is MNHNS and CDR2 is SASEGT in the germline V gene. The CDR3 contains 13 residues. CDR3 sequence (DNA): TGTGCCAGCAGTGTGGAGACCACCGGGGTGCTGTTTTTT. Residues: CASSVETTGVLFF.

The rearrangement links TRBV19 to TRBJ2-1; TRBD2 is a possible D gene (5 bases). This CDR3 is built from 17 residues. V shed 5 bases and J shed 0 bases, with 17 bases lying between them. Germline lookup yields CDR1 LNHDA and CDR2 SQIVND (reference sequence). The CDR3 DNA follows: TGTGCCAGTAGTCCCTACGGGCGACTAAGCTCCTACAATGAGCAGTTCTTC. Its protein product is CASSPYGRLSSYNEQFF.

Ten or more counts support this clonotype. This chain uses TRBV4-1 with TRBJ2-7, with a tentative D call TRBD1 (6 bases). With 0 bases removed from V and 5 bases from J, the gap between germline ends came to 17 bases. In germline, CDR1 is MGHRA, CDR2 YSYEKL. This CDR3 is 16 amino acids long. The CDR3 region has the DNA TGCGCCAGCAGCCAAGATCTCGCACAGGGTGAGGACGAGCAGTACTTC. This translates into CASSQDLAQGEDEQYF.

As DNA, the CDR3 is TGTGCCAGCCTGTCGACATGCCACTATGGCTACACCTTC. Amino acids: CASLSTCHYGYTF. The chain links TRBV6-1 to TRBJ1-2; D gene uncertain. The CDR3 loop spans 13 amino acids. Per germline, CDR1 MNHNS and CDR2 SASEGT. The V end was cut by 8 bases, the J end by 3 bases, with 13 bases between.

In this sample, this clonotype turned up a few times. The V call is TRBV20-1, the J call TRBJ2-1; unclear D gene. Germline CDR1 and CDR2: DFQATT and SNEGSKA (reference sequence). V lost 6 bases, J lost 0 bases, and 9 bases lay in between. The length of the CDR3 is 13 residues. The CDR3 is CSAVRSSYNEQFF. The CDR3 DNA is TGCAGTGCAGTGAGGAGCTCCTACAATGAGCAGTTCTTC.

The chain combines TRBV6-5 with TRBJ1-4; TRBD1 might be the D (5 bases). Germline V lookup: CDR1 MNHEY, CDR2 SVGAGI. The CDR3 sequence is 15 residues long. V shed 0 bases and J shed 8 bases, with 13 bases lying between them. The DNA for the CDR3 is TGTGCCAGCAGTTACTCGCCCCAAAGGGGCGAAAAACTGTTTTTT. Amino acid sequence: CASSYSPQRGEKLFF.

This clonotype was found many times. This rearrangement joins TRBV5-6 to TRBJ2-5; no firm D call. The CDR3 consists of 13 residues. V was cut by 4 bases and J by 5 bases, with 12 bases left in between. The V gene's germline CDR1 is SGHDT and CDR2 YYEEEE. The CDR3: CASSNRLGETQYF. The CDR3, as DNA: TGTGCCAGCAGCAACCGGTTAGGTGAGACCCAGTACTTC.

This clonotype showed up just a few times. This chain connects TRBV4-2 to TRBJ2-1, with TRBD2 identical over 7 bases. Unmatched junction bases numbered 14, after V lost 4 bases and J lost 5 bases. Germline loops: CDR1 LGHNA, CDR2 YNFKEQ. CDR3 length: 17 residues. Here the CDR3 DNA reads TGTGCCAGCAGCCCTATCCTAAGCGGGGAGCTCCACAATGAGCAGTTCTTC. Translation: CASSPILSGELHNEQFF.

The chain recombines TRBV20-1 with TRBJ1-2; a weak D match, TRBD1 (6 bases). CDR1 DFQATT and CDR2 SNEGSKA come from the germline V gene (reference sequence). The CDR3 runs to 13 residues. The ends were cut back, 6 bases at V and 2 bases at J, with 13 bases in the middle. CDR3 sequence reads: CSAERDKNYGYTF. The CDR3 DNA is TGCAGTGCGGAAAGGGACAAGAACTATGGCTACACCTTC.

The chain combines TRBV2 with TRBJ2-7; 9 positions agree with TRBD2. Trimming at V came to 4 bases and at J to 1 base, leaving 5 bases not matched to a gene. Germline V lookup: CDR1 SNHLY, CDR2 FYNNEI. The CDR3 loop spans 15 amino acids. The CDR3 nucleotides read TGTGCCAGCAGTGTAGCGGGAGTTCTATCCTACGAGCAGTACTTC. This codes for CASSVAGVLSYEQYF. The full variable domain, rest sourced from reference TRBV2 and TRBJ2-7, is EPEVTQTPSHQVTQMGQEVILRCVPISNHLYFYWYRQILGQKVEFLVSFYNNEISEKSEIFDDQFSVERPDGSNFTLKIRSTKLEDSAMYFCASSVAGVLSYEQYFGPGTRLTVT.